This T cell receptor (beta chain) was recovered during a study of CD8 T cells in ankylosing spondylitis. Study-level points and caveats: Reactive arthritis synovial fluid and blood were previously reported to contain some motif variants. There was a TCR beta motif, made of several highly homologous variants, that appeared characteristic of ankylosing spondylitis blood. Disease-linked clones were found to be CD8+ and relatively rare in peripheral blood.

MiXCR, applied by TCRdb to the 5' RACE reads, yields one record per CDR3 protein. The repertoire holds around 770,000 distinct CDR3 sequences, with around 20% as singletons. V shed 0 bases, J shed 6 bases, and the junction held 16 bases outside the gene matches. Germline values: CDR1 KGHDR, CDR2 SFDVKD. The CDR3 sequence is 19 residues long. This clonotype has a handful of counts. Its antigen is not identified. Sequencing was performed on blood, either unsorted or a sorted T cell fraction (not recorded which). This receptor was obtained from a male donor with ankylosing spondylitis. The V gene is TRBV24-1, the J gene TRBJ2-1; TRBD2 agrees at 7 bases. CDR3 DNA: TGTGCCACCAGTGATTTGGGGGGGGGTACGGTAGCGGGTGCCAATGAGCAGTTCTTC. Translating gives CATSDLGGGTVAGANEQFF.